This is a list of T cell receptor beta chains from one sample in a study of beta chain features in type 1 diabetes. Clones were sequenced by immunoSEQ multiplex PCR, and TCRdb holds only the in-frame ones, with some missing. Seen here are 330,000 or so clones, 12% to 15% observed once, and the top ten hold around 7%. Specimen: central memory CD4+ T cells from blood. The source is a man between 25 and 39 years old in good health. Both conserved end residues are part of each CDR3. Each record gives: clone size, V gene, D gene, J gene, CDR3 DNA, CDR3 protein. A D gene is named only where the DNA matches it firmly. Size is omitted from some rows. Given values are once, few, many or a class for expanded clones.

few	TRBV19	-	TRBJ1-1	TGTGCCAGTAGTAGGGATGCGGGAGCTTTCTTT	CASSRDAGAFF
few	TRBV21-1	-	TRBJ2-5	TGTGCCAGCAAGGACGGAGAGACCCAGTACTTC	CASKDGETQYF
few	TRBV7-2	-	TRBJ2-7	TGTGCCAGCAGCTTAGAGCAGTCCTACGAGCAGTACTTC	CASSLEQSYEQYF
-	TRBV11-3	TRBD1	TRBJ1-2	TGTGCCAGCAGCTTAGGACAGGGTTATGGCTACACCTTC	CASSLGQGYGYTF
-	TRBV9	TRBD1	TRBJ1-2	TGTGCCAGCAGCACGGGACAGAACGGCTACACCTTC	CASSTGQNGYTF
few	TRBV7-7	TRBD2	TRBJ2-5	TGTGCCAGCAGCTTTAGTAGCGGGGGGGCCGGGGAGACCCAGTACTTC	CASSFSSGGAGETQYF
many	TRBV18	-	TRBJ2-2	TGTGCCAGCTCCTACCGGGGGCAGACCGGGGAGCTGTTTTTT	CASSYRGQTGELFF
-	TRBV27	TRBD1	TRBJ2-5	TGTGCCACCGCCACCCGACAGGGGGCGTGGGAGACCCAGTACTTC	CATATRQGAWETQYF
-	TRBV11-2	-	TRBJ2-1	TGTGCCAGCCGGAGCTTCTCCAATGAGCAGTTCTTC	CASRSFSNEQFF
many	TRBV2	-	TRBJ1-5	TGTGCCAGCAGTGAGGGGACGGTGGCAGGCGGGCGCAATCAGCCCCAGCATTTT	CASSEGTVAGGRNQPQHF
few	TRBV7-3	-	TRBJ1-2	TGTGCCAGCAGCTTAGGCCCATCCATAAATGGCTACACCTTC	CASSLGPSINGYTF
-	TRBV7-9	-	TRBJ2-3	TGTGCCAGCAGCTTAACCAGGGCGCAGTATTTT	CASSLTRAQYF
-	TRBV7-6	-	TRBJ1-4	TGTGCCAGCAGCTTATACAATGAAAAACTGTTTTTT	CASSLYNEKLFF
-	TRBV6-1	-	TRBJ1-4	TGTGCCATCAGTGAGTCACCTCTTGAAAAACTGTTTTTT	CAISESPLEKLFF
-	TRBV30	-	TRBJ1-1	TGTGCCTGGAGTTCCTGGGGAGGCATGAACACTGAAGCTTTCTTT	CAWSSWGGMNTEAFF
-	TRBV7-2	-	TRBJ2-7	TGTGCCAGCAGCTCGAGGACGGGCTCCTACGAGCAGTACTTC	CASSSRTGSYEQYF
few	TRBV25-1	-	TRBJ2-5	TGTGCCAGCAGTGCGGGGGAGACCCAGTACTTC	CASSAGETQYF
few	TRBV7-2	TRBD1	TRBJ2-1	TGTGCCAGCAGCAAGGACAGGGGGGACAATGAGCAGTTCTTC	CASSKDRGDNEQFF
many	TRBV7-2	-	TRBJ1-1	TGTGCCAGCAGCTTCAGGAACACTGAAGCTTTCTTT	CASSFRNTEAFF
many	TRBV18	-	TRBJ2-2	TGTGCCAGCTCACCGGGACAACGTCGGGAGCTGTTTTTT	CASSPGQRRELFF
-	TRBV27	-	TRBJ2-5	TGTGCCAGCAGTTTCAGGGTTCGTGAGACCCAGTACTTC	CASSFRVRETQYF
-	TRBV20-1	-	TRBJ2-3	TGCAGTGCTAGTTTCGGGGATACGCAGTATTTT	CSASFGDTQYF
few	TRBV4-3	-	TRBJ2-1	TGCGCCAGCAGCCCCGAGGACAGTAACAATGAGCAGTTCTTC	CASSPEDSNNEQFF
many	TRBV2	-	TRBJ2-3	TGTGCCAGCAGTCAACTAGAAGATACGCAGTATTTT	CASSQLEDTQYF
-	TRBV7-2	-	TRBJ1-2	TGTGCCAGCAGCTCCTCAACAGGGTCGAGCTATGGCTACACCTTC	CASSSSTGSSYGYTF
few	TRBV29-1	TRBD2	TRBJ2-1	TGCAGCGGAACTAGCGGGAGTGGGTATGAGCAGTTCTTC	CSGTSGSGYEQFF
once	TRBV4-1	-	TRBJ2-5	TGCGCCAGCAGCCAATCCGACAGGCAAGAGACCCAGTACTTC	CASSQSDRQETQYF
-	TRBV11-2	-	TRBJ2-1	TGTGCCAGCAGCCCCAGAGACTACTCAGACAATGAGCAGTTCTTC	CASSPRDYSDNEQFF
many	TRBV18	-	TRBJ2-7	TGTGCCAGCTCAGCCGGGAGCGGATACGAGCAGTACTTC	CASSAGSGYEQYF
few	TRBV27	TRBD1	TRBJ1-2	TGTGCCAGCAGTACGACAGGGGACTATGGCTACACCTTC	CASSTTGDYGYTF
-	TRBV18	-	TRBJ1-6	TGTGCCAGCTCACCATTTTTTGGGGGCCAAAATTCACCCCTCCACTTT	CASSPFFGGQNSPLHF
-	TRBV7-8	-	TRBJ1-1	TGTGCCAGCAGTTTTAAATCGACACCCACTGAAGCTTTCTTT	CASSFKSTPTEAFF
few	TRBV6-6	TRBD1	TRBJ1-5	TGTGCCAGCAGTCCCGGGACAGGGTTCGGTCAGCCCCAGCATTTT	CASSPGTGFGQPQHF
few	TRBV11-3	TRBD2	TRBJ2-3	TGTGCCAGCAGCCCAGGGACTAGCGGGGGCACAGATACGCAGTATTTT	CASSPGTSGGTDTQYF
few	TRBV21-1	-	TRBJ2-1	TGTGCCAGCAGCAAATTGGAGAGGAAGATCTACAATGAGCAGTTCTTC	CASSKLERKIYNEQFF
-	TRBV7-2	-	TRBJ1-5	TGTGCCAGCAGCTTGGAGTTTAATCAGCCCCAGCATTTT	CASSLEFNQPQHF
-	TRBV5-1	TRBD2	TRBJ2-5	TGCGCCAGCACCAATAGCGGGGAAGAGACCCAGTACTTC	CASTNSGEETQYF
-	TRBV6-5	-	TRBJ1-1	TGTGCCAGCAGTTACCTTAGAGAGAACACTGAAGCTTTCTTT	CASSYLRENTEAFF
-	TRBV6-5	-	TRBJ2-3	TGTGCCAGCAGGGACTTCGGGGGGCGAACAGATACGCAGTATTTT	CASRDFGGRTDTQYF
-	TRBV6-6	TRBD1	TRBJ2-2	TGTGCCACCGGGACAGGGACGGCCGGGGAGCTGTTTTTT	CATGTGTAGELFF
-	TRBV11-2	-	TRBJ2-1	TGTGCCAGCAGCTTAATAGTGGCCAGGACCAAGTTCTTC	CASSLIVARTKFF
few	TRBV28	TRBD2	TRBJ2-1	TGTGCCAGCAGGTCCTCCGGGACTAGCGATGAGCAGTTCTTC	CASRSSGTSDEQFF
few	TRBV7-2	-	TRBJ2-3	TGTGCCAGCAGCTTAGATGGCAGGGGAACACACACAGATACGCAGTATTTT	CASSLDGRGTHTDTQYF
-	TRBV6-5	-	TRBJ1-2	TGTGCCAGCAACCGCGGGGAACGTGGCTACACCTTC	CASNRGERGYTF
-	TRBV19	TRBD1	TRBJ1-5	TGTGCCAGTAGTATAGCAACAGGGGTTGGCAATCAGCCCCAGCATTTT	CASSIATGVGNQPQHF
-	TRBV18	-	TRBJ2-7	TGTGCCAGCTCACCAGGCAGGGCCTACGAGCAGTACTTC	CASSPGRAYEQYF
-	TRBV5-6	-	TRBJ1-2	TGTGCCAGCAGACTAGGAGGGGGCTATGGCTACACCTTC	CASRLGGGYGYTF
-	TRBV6-6	-	TRBJ1-5	TGTGCCAGCACTACTACGGGGGGCCATAGCAATCAGCCCCAGCATTTT	CASTTTGGHSNQPQHF
-	TRBV6-5	-	TRBJ2-7	TGTGCCAGCAGACTGACCGGGACAAAGGTCTACGAGCAGTACTTC	CASRLTGTKVYEQYF
-	TRBV5-1	-	TRBJ2-5	TGCGCCAGCAGCTTGGCCCTAGCGCGAGAGACCCAGTACTTC	CASSLALARETQYF
few	TRBV9	-	TRBJ1-3	TGTGCCAGCAGCGTAGAAGGGGCTGGAAACACCATATATTTT	CASSVEGAGNTIYF